The source of this T cell receptor (beta chain) is a study of regulatory T cells in long-lasting Graves disease. Study findings and constraints: The number of shared public clonotypes was higher in persistent patients (roughly 2,800) than new patients (roughly 970).

According to the study, TCR beta libraries were built with iRepertoire HTBI primers and CDR3-region Arm-PCR. Original data processing: The samples yielded 50 to 80 TRBV and approximately 15 TRBJ segments. MiXCR, run by TCRdb on the multiplex PCR reads, gives a single entry per CDR3 protein. The V and J calls here are based on TCRdb, not the publication. The data contain about 660,000 distinct CDR3 sequences, about 32% of them seen just once; the ten biggest clones take up around 42%. The time point is: persistent/refractory GD, antithyroid drugs over 5 years with positive TRAb. PBMC RNA was the source of the TCR library. It was American Thyroid Association guidelines that determined Graves' disease diagnosis. With regard to this clonotype: Antigen: not known.

Germline V gene lookup returns CDR1 SGHTA and CDR2 FQGNSA. V was shortened by 1 base and J by 4 bases, with 13 bases between the two germline ends. CDR3 length: 15 residues. This TCR was sampled from a female donor with Graves disease. The material sequenced was peripheral blood mononuclear cells (PBMCs), taken when the disease was refractory, from a patient treated with antithyroid drugs. The V gene is TRBV7-2, the J gene TRBJ2-5, with D possibly matching TRBD2 (6 bases). The CDR3 nucleotides are TGTGCCAGCAGCTTAGGCGGGGCTCCCCCAGAGACCCAGTACTTC. The encoded protein is CASSLGGAPPETQYF.